This T cell receptor beta chain was documented in a study of blood T cell repertoires in COVID-19. At the level of the study: Italy, Spain and the United States were the sources of the convalescent and acute COVID-19 samples.

Here immunoSEQ multiplex PCR was the method, and the copy in TCRdb shows in-frame clones only, minus some. The profile shows 100,000 or so clones, roughly 80% of them singletons. Worth noting for this clone: One junction end disagrees with the germline gene, perhaps due to a read error.

Sequenced material: peripheral blood. The TCR was taken from a man in his forties or fifties with active or convalescent COVID-19.

CDR3 DNA: TGTGCCAGCAGTGAGTACTCCCACGAGCAGTACTTC. Amino acids: CASSEYSHEQYF. V is TRBV25-1 and J is TRBJ2-7; no clear D. In germline, CDR1 is MGHDK, CDR2 SYGVNS. This CDR3 has 12 residues.